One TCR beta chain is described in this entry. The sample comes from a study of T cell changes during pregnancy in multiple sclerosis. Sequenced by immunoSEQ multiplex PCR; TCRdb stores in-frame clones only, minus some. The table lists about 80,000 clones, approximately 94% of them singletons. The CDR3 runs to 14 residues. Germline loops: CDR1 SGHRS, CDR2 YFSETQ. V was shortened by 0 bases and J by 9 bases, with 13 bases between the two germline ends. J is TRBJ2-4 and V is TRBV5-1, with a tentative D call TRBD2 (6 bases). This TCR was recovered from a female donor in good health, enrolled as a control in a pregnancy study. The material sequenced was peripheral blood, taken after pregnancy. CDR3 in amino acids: CASSLGDGGGIQYF. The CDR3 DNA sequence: TGCGCCAGCAGCTTGGGGGACGGGGGAGGCATTCAGTACTTC.